Following are 27 T cell receptor beta chains from one sample sequenced in a study of blood T cell repertoires in COVID-19. Assay: immunoSEQ multiplex PCR; the TCRdb copy retains only in-frame clones and omits some. In the table there are approximately 240,000 clones, 83% of which are singletons. Sequencing input: peripheral blood. Every receptor here comes from a woman aged 25 to 45 with COVID-19, enrolled during active disease.

In its sample, this clone was seen once. The chain joins TRBV4-3 to TRBJ2-3; 10 nucleotides align to TRBD1. CDR1 LGHNA and CDR2 YSLEER come from the germline V gene. This CDR3 has 16 amino acids. Trimming took 4 bases from V and 5 from J; bases not matched to a gene: 9. For the CDR3, the DNA is TGCGCCAGCAGCCTCCTTCCGGGACAGGGGATAGATACGCAGTATTTT. Amino acid sequence: CASSLLPGQGIDTQYF.

The table lists this clone with a few counts. This chain joins TRBV12-3 or TRBV12-4 and TRBJ2-3; TRBD1 aligns across 10 bases. J gave up 8 bases and V 6 bases, and 5 bases lay outside the gene matches. The CDR3 length is 13 residues. The CDR3 nucleotides are TGTGCCAGCAGCCGGGACAGGGGTGCTACGCAGTATTTT. It specifies CASSRDRGATQYF.

The rearrangement links TRBV29-1 to TRBJ2-3; 7 nucleotides match TRBD2. V lost 3 bases to trimming and J lost 2 bases; unmatched junction nucleotides: 5. Germline V gene data show CDR1 as SQVTM and CDR2 as ANQGSEA. This CDR3 spans 14 amino acids. CDR3 in amino acids: CSVDLAALTDTQYF. CDR3 bases: TGCAGCGTTGATCTAGCGGCGCTCACAGATACGCAGTATTTT.

V gene TRBV15 combines with J gene TRBJ1-6; 9 bases line up with TRBD1. The V gene end was trimmed by 5 bases and the J gene end by 7 bases; junction bases not matched to a gene: 6. Germline CDR1 LNHNV, CDR2 YYDKDF (reference sequence). CDR3 size: 15 residues. The CDR3 reads CATSGGTGKNSPLHF. CDR3 nucleotide sequence: TGTGCCACCAGCGGGGGGACAGGGAAGAATTCACCCCTCCACTTT.

The rearrangement joins TRBV24-1 to TRBJ2-3, with TRBD2 matching over 13 bases. The CDR3 consists of 16 residues. The V gene end was trimmed by 4 bases and the J gene end by 3 bases; junction bases not matched to a gene: 3. CDR1 is KGHDR and CDR2 is SFDVKD in the germline V gene. CDR3: CATSDKTSGRTDTQYF. The DNA for the CDR3 is TGTGCCACCAGTGACAAGACTAGCGGGAGGACAGATACGCAGTATTTT.

V gene TRBV29-1 combines with J gene TRBJ2-1; the D gene is possibly TRBD1 (5 bases). Germline CDR1 SQVTM, CDR2 ANQGSEA. This CDR3 region has 13 residues. The V end lost 4 bases, the J end lost 7 bases, and 14 bases lay between the germline ends. The CDR3 DNA follows: TGCAGCGTTGTGCCTCAGGGCAGGAATGAGCAGTTCTTC. Translated, it gives CSVVPQGRNEQFF.

The chain carries TRBV5-1 and TRBJ2-1, with 8 bases fitting TRBD2. This CDR3 has 15 residues. Germline V gene lookup returns CDR1 SGHRS and CDR2 YFSETQ. V shed 4 bases and J 2 bases; nucleotides not matched to a gene: 5. The CDR3 is CASSLSGSAYNEQFF. The CDR3 bases are TGCGCCAGCAGCCTAAGCGGGAGCGCCTACAATGAGCAGTTCTTC.

The chain uses TRBV30 and TRBJ2-2, with 8 bases aligning to TRBD2. Germline lookup yields CDR1 GTSNPN and CDR2 SVGIG (reference sequence). The CDR3 is 15 amino acids. J lost 6 bases, V lost 2 bases, and 8 bases had no gene match. The chain's CDR3 is CAWSPPGLVPGELFF. The CDR3 coding sequence is TGTGCCTGGAGTCCCCCGGGACTAGTCCCCGGGGAGCTGTTTTTT.

The chain links TRBV5-6 to TRBJ2-7; TRBD2 agrees at 14 bases. CDR3 length: 16 residues. J gave up 3 bases and V 4 bases, and 6 bases lay outside the gene matches. Germline CDR1 reads SGHDT; CDR2 reads YYEEEE. CDR3 sequence: CASSAGLAGGIYEQYF. The CDR3, as DNA: TGTGCCAGCAGCGCCGGACTAGCGGGGGGAATCTACGAGCAGTACTTC.

The rearrangement links TRBV15 to TRBJ2-2; 7 bases agree with TRBD1. The junction had 19 bases not matched to a gene; V was cut back by 0 bases and J by 0 bases. Germline V lookup: CDR1 LNHNV, CDR2 YYDKDF (reference sequence). The CDR3 runs 22 residues. The CDR3 reads CATSRERGLTGSVFPNTGELFF. The CDR3 DNA is TGTGCCACCAGCAGAGAAAGGGGGTTGACAGGGTCAGTTTTCCCGAACACCGGGGAGCTGTTTTTT.

This clone has just one count. The chain combines TRBV18 with TRBJ1-2, with D maybe TRBD1 (6 bases). Between the trimmed V and J ends, which lost 6 bases and 6 bases, there was a span of 17 bases. This CDR3 comprises 14 residues. Germline V CDR1 and CDR2: KGHSH, LQKENI. In DNA form, the CDR3 reads TGTGCCAGCTCCCCGGAGGGGGGGGCGCATGGCTACACCTTC. The encoded protein is CASSPEGGAHGYTF.

The count of this clone is one. The rearrangement joins TRBV7-9 to TRBJ1-2; no clear D. The CDR3 has 13 amino acids. CDR1 and CDR2 (germline): SEHNR, FQNEAQ (reference sequence). Trimming shortened V by 3 bases and J by 4 bases, and 9 bases separated the two germline ends. In nucleotides, the CDR3 is TGTGCCAGCAGCTTTTTTCCAGTCTATGGCTACACCTTC. Protein sequence: CASSFFPVYGYTF.

V is TRBV19 and J is TRBJ2-3; TRBD1 matches 7 bases. The CDR3 length is 15 residues. Per the germline V gene, CDR1 is LNHDA and CDR2 is SQIVND (reference sequence). With V trimmed by 0 bases and J by 5 bases, 5 bases remained unmatched. As DNA, the CDR3 is TGTGCCAGTAGTATAGATTTACGACAGGGAGATACGCAGTATTTT. Residues: CASSIDLRQGDTQYF.

CDR3 in amino acids: CASSAQGGGLNTEAFF. The DNA of the CDR3 is TGTGCCAGCAGCGCACAGGGAGGGGGGCTGAACACTGAAGCTTTCTTT. The V and J genes are TRBV9 and TRBJ1-1, with D perhaps matching TRBD1 (6 bases). Germline assignment: CDR1 SGDLS and CDR2 YYNGEE. The CDR3 is made up of 16 amino acids. Deletions cut 3 bases from V and 0 bases from J, with 15 bases between.

V usage is TRBV11-2 and J usage is TRBJ1-2, with D unclear. The CDR3 contains 14 residues. The V gene lost 5 bases and the J gene lost 1 base, with 11 bases spanning the gap. Germline loops: CDR1 SGHAT, CDR2 FQNNGV. The CDR3 is CASSPSGINYGYTF. CDR3 sequence (DNA): TGTGCCAGCAGCCCGTCGGGGATTAACTATGGCTACACCTTC. Full variable domain (outside the CDR3, taken from reference TRBV11-2 and TRBJ1-2): EAGVAQSPRYKIIEKRQSVAFWCNPISGHATLYWYQQILGQGPKLLIQFQNNGVVDDSQLPKDRFSAERLKGVDSTLKIQPAKLEDSAVYLCASSPSGINYGYTFGSGTRLTVV.

V gene TRBV4-3 combines with J gene TRBJ2-1; D is perhaps TRBD2 (6 bases). CDR3 length: 16 residues. The V end was cut by 2 bases, the J end by 5 bases, with 16 bases between. In germline, CDR1 is LGHNA, CDR2 YSLEER. DNA of the CDR3: TGCGCCAGCAGCCAACTGACTGGACTAACAGACAATGAGCAGTTCTTC. It yields the protein CASSQLTGLTDNEQFF.

This clone was detected only a few times. The gene calls are TRBV7-2 and TRBJ2-2; D is ambiguous. The CDR3 totals 15 residues. The V gene's germline CDR1 is SGHTA and CDR2 FQGNSA. V dropped 7 bases and J dropped 2 bases, with 14 bases sitting between them. DNA of the CDR3: TGTGCCAGCACCTACCGCGGCCTCAACACCGGGGAGCTGTTTTTT. It encodes CASTYRGLNTGELFF.

This sequence joins TRBV9 and TRBJ2-1; 9 bases map to TRBD1. The junction had 3 bases not matched to a gene; V was cut back by 0 bases and J by 5 bases. The CDR3 extends over 15 amino acids. The V gene's germline CDR1 is SGDLS and CDR2 YYNGEE. CDR3 residues: CASSVGWTGDNEQFF. DNA of the CDR3: TGTGCCAGCAGCGTAGGTTGGACAGGGGACAATGAGCAGTTCTTC.

This clone has just one count. The rearrangement links TRBV10-3 to TRBJ2-7; TRBD1 aligns across 8 bases. After removal of 5 bases from V and 2 bases from J, the junction contained 11 bases not matched to a gene. The length of the CDR3 is 16 residues. Germline V gene lookup returns CDR1 ENHRY and CDR2 SYGVKD. For the CDR3, the DNA is TGTGCCATCAGTCTATACAAGGGACAGGCGACCTACGAGCAGTACTTC. Its protein product is CAISLYKGQATYEQYF.

The V call is TRBV28, the J call TRBJ2-5; perhaps TRBD2 as D (7 bases). Per germline, CDR1 MDHEN and CDR2 SYDVKM. The CDR3 length is 13 residues. V was pared by 6 bases and J by 6 bases, with 14 bases between. The chain's CDR3 is CASRKGGTQTQYF. CDR3 bases: TGTGCCAGCAGAAAGGGGGGGACGCAGACCCAGTACTTC.

The gene calls are TRBV30 and TRBJ1-5, with D unresolved. Per germline, CDR1 GTSNPN and CDR2 SVGIG (reference sequence). V was cut by 0 bases and J by 2 bases, with 11 bases left in between. The CDR3 totals 15 residues. This CDR3 reads CAWSVQGSRNQPQHF. The CDR3 bases are TGTGCCTGGAGTGTACAAGGGAGCCGCAATCAGCCCCAGCATTTT.

The V call is TRBV9, the J call TRBJ1-2; 9 bases are a match to TRBD1. Germline V lookup: CDR1 SGDLS, CDR2 YYNGEE. J was trimmed by 6 bases and V by 3 bases; bases with no gene match: 6. This CDR3 has 14 amino acids. DNA of the CDR3: TGTGCCAGCAGCGAGGGACAGGGTGGGAATGGCTACACCTTC. Translating it yields CASSEGQGGNGYTF. The variable domain in full, completed from reference TRBV9 and TRBJ1-2, reads DSGVTQTPKHLITATGQRVTLRCSPRSGDLSVYWYQQSLDQGLQFLIQYYNGEERAKGNILERFSAQQFPDLHSELNLSSLELGDSALYFCASSEGQGGNGYTFGSGTRLTVV.

The chain recombines TRBV2 with TRBJ1-2, with 10 bases fitting TRBD1. V gave up 4 bases and J gave up 6 bases; unmatched junction bases: 5. The germline CDR1 and CDR2 sequences are SNHLY and FYNNEI. CDR3 length: 14 amino acids. DNA of the CDR3: TGTGCCAGCAGTGGACCGGGACAGGGGCATGGCTACACCTTC. Its protein product is CASSGPGQGHGYTF.

The chain carries TRBV9 and TRBJ2-7, with 8 bases identical to TRBD1. V lost 4 bases and J lost 6; bases outside the gene matches: 12. This CDR3 is 15 amino acids long. The germline CDR1 and CDR2 sequences are SGDLS and YYNGEE. The CDR3 spells CASSPSGGVPGEQYF. CDR3 bases: TGTGCCAGCAGCCCCTCAGGGGGCGTTCCTGGCGAGCAGTACTTC.

The V gene is TRBV6-2 or TRBV6-3, the J gene TRBJ2-7, with TRBD2 matching over 8 bases. V lost 6 bases, J lost 2 bases, and 6 bases stayed unmatched. Germline V lookup: CDR1 MNHEY, CDR2 SVGEGT. The CDR3 extends over 14 amino acids. The chain's CDR3 is CASSRPGLAYEQYF. As DNA, the CDR3 is TGTGCCAGCAGCCGACCGGGACTAGCCTACGAGCAGTACTTC.

This chain links TRBV7-2 with TRBJ1-3; 8 bases align to TRBD1. There are 16 residues in the CDR3. V was pared by 3 bases and J by 2 bases, with 6 bases of the junction left unmatched. The germline V gene encodes CDR1 SGHTA and CDR2 FQGNSA. The CDR3 DNA sequence: TGTGCCAGCAGCTTCTCCAGGGGGCAAACTGGAAACACCATATATTTT. Encoded protein: CASSFSRGQTGNTIYF.

This chain uses TRBV13 with TRBJ2-2; 9 nucleotides match TRBD2. CDR3 size: 15 residues. Losses at the gene ends were 2 bases for V and 8 bases for J; bases not matched to a gene: 6. Looked up from germline, CDR1 is PRHDT and CDR2 is FYEKMQ (reference sequence). The CDR3 DNA reads TGTGCCAGCAGCTTATGGGCGGGAGGGCCAGGGGAGCTGTTTTTT. Protein: CASSLWAGGPGELFF.